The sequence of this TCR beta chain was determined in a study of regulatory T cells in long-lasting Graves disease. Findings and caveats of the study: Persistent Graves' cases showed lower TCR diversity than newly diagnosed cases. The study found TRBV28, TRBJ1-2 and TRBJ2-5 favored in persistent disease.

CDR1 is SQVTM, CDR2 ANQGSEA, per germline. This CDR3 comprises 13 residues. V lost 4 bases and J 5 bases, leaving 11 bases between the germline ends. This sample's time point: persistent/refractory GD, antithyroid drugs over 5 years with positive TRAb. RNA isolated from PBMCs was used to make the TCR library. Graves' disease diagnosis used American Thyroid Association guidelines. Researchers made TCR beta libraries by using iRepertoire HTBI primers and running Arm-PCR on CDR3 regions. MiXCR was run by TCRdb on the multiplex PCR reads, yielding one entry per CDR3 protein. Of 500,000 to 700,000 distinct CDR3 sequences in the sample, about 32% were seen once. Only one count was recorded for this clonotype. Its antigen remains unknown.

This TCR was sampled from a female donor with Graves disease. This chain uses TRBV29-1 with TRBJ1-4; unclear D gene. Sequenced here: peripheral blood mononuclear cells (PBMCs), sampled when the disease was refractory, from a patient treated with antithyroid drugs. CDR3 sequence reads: CSVGVPGNEKLFF. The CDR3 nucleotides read TGCAGCGTTGGAGTGCCGGGGAATGAAAAACTGTTTTTT.